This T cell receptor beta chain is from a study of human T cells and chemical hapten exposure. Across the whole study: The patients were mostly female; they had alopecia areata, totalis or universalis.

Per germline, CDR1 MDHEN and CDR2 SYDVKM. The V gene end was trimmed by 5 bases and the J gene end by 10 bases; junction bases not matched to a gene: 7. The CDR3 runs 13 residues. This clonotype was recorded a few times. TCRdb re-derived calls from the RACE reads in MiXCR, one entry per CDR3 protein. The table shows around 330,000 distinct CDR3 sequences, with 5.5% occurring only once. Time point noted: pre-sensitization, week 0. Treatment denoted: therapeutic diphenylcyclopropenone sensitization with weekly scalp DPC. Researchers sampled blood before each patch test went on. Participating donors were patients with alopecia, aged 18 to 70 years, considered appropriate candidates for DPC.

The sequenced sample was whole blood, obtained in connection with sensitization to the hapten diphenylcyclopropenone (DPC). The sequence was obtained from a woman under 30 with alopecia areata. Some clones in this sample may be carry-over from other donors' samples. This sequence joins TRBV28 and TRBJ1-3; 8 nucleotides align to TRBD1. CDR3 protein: CASSTGQGRTIYF. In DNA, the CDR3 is TGTGCCAGCAGTACAGGACAGGGAAGGACCATATATTTT. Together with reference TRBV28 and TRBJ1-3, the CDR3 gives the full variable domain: DVKVTQSSRYLVKRTGEKVFLECVQDMDHENMFWYRQDPGLGLRLIYFSYDVKMKEKGDIPEGYSVSREKKERFSLILESASTNQTSMYLCASSTGQGRTIYFGEGSWLTVV.